A single sample gave rise to the 26 T cell receptor beta chains below, sequenced in a study of blood T cell repertoires in COVID-19. Using immunoSEQ multiplex PCR, the repertoire was profiled, and TCRdb retains in-frame clones only, with some absent. This sample has roughly 380,000 clones, with almost 90% found just once. The sample was PBMCs or T cells enriched from blood (not recorded which). Receptors were obtained from a woman younger than 45 who had been exposed to COVID-19.

The chain carries TRBV2 and TRBJ2-1, with no clear D. The germline V gene encodes CDR1 SNHLY and CDR2 FYNNEI. The CDR3 is 16 amino acids. V was cut by 0 bases and J by 0 bases, with 9 bases left in between. CDR3 sequence: CASSEALGSSYNEQFF. CDR3 sequence (DNA): TGTGCCAGCAGTGAAGCGCTGGGCAGCTCCTACAATGAGCAGTTCTTC.

This rearrangement joins TRBV11-2 to TRBJ2-5, with a weak D call TRBD1 (6 bases). Trimming shortened V by 0 bases and J by 1 base, and 9 bases separated the two germline ends. Germline V gene sequence: CDR1 SGHAT, CDR2 FQNNGV. CDR3 length equals 15 residues. CDR3 nucleotides: TGTGCCAGCAGCTTAGATGGCAGGGGCCAAGAGACCCAGTACTTC. Protein product: CASSLDGRGQETQYF.

This clone occurred once. This chain joins TRBV5-5 and TRBJ2-5; 12 bases match TRBD2. Losses at the gene ends were 3 bases for V and 4 bases for J; bases not matched to a gene: 16. Per the germline V gene, CDR1 is SGHKS and CDR2 is YYEKEE (reference sequence). This CDR3 spans 19 amino acids. CDR3 DNA sequence: TGTGCCAGCAGCTCAGTACCTAGCGGGAGGGCCTCGGGGCTAGAGACCCAGTACTTC. Translating gives CASSSVPSGRASGLETQYF.

DNA for the CDR3: TGCGCCAGCAGCCACGAACGGACAGAAGGTTCACCCCTCCACTTT. It yields the protein CASSHERTEGSPLHF. The chain has TRBV4-1 and TRBJ1-6; maybe TRBD1 (6 bases). Looked up from germline, CDR1 is MGHRA and CDR2 is YSYEKL. V was clipped by 3 bases and J by 9 bases, with 15 bases between them. The CDR3 sequence is 15 residues long.

The chain recombines TRBV28 with TRBJ1-2; TRBD1 matches 10 bases. Germline trimming cut 5 bases from V and 4 bases from J; bases unmatched to any gene: 10. CDR1 and CDR2 (germline): MDHEN, SYDVKM. The CDR3 length is 16 residues. CDR3 sequence (DNA): TGTGCCAGCAGTCGAGGGACAGGGGTTGCCGCCTATGGCTACACCTTC. Translation: CASSRGTGVAAYGYTF.

J is TRBJ1-2 and V is TRBV30; 7 bases fit TRBD1. Germline-derived CDR1 and CDR2 are GTSNPN and SVGIG (reference sequence). V lost 3 bases to trimming and J lost 0 bases; unmatched junction nucleotides: 7. This CDR3 has 15 amino acids. CDR3 DNA sequence: TGTGCCTGGAGCCGGACAGGAACCGCTAACTATGGCTACACCTTC. This sequence encodes CAWSRTGTANYGYTF.

This clone was found a few times. J is TRBJ1-5 and V is TRBV2; the match to TRBD1 covers 12 bases. Looked up from germline, CDR1 is SNHLY and CDR2 is FYNNEI. The CDR3 runs 15 residues. V lost 9 bases and J lost 6; bases outside the gene matches: 9. CDR3 protein: CASSSGTGGSQPQHF. CDR3 in DNA: TGTGCCAGTTCATCCGGGACAGGGGGCAGTCAGCCCCAGCATTTT.

V gene TRBV27 combines with J gene TRBJ1-1; no reliable D call. V lost 3 bases and J lost 10, with 9 bases in between. The germline V gene encodes CDR1 MNHEY and CDR2 SMNVEV (reference sequence). The CDR3 loop spans 11 amino acids. The CDR3 here is CASSFGGRAFF. CDR3 coding DNA: TGTGCCAGCAGTTTCGGCGGAAGAGCTTTCTTT.

The rearrangement joins TRBV28 to TRBJ1-6, with a tentative D call TRBD1 (6 bases). This CDR3 is 16 amino acids long. CDR1 and CDR2 from the germline V gene are MDHEN and SYDVKM. V shed 4 bases and J shed 7 bases, with 17 bases lying between them. The CDR3 loop is CASSYSWTERNSPLHF. The DNA of the CDR3 is TGTGCCAGCAGTTACTCCTGGACAGAGCGGAATTCACCCCTCCACTTT.

The rearrangement uses TRBV30 and TRBJ1-3, with 9 positions matching TRBD1. Per the germline V gene, CDR1 is GTSNPN and CDR2 is SVGIG (reference sequence). CDR3 length equals 15 residues. Trimming at V came to 6 bases and at J to 2 bases, leaving 8 bases not matched to a gene. CDR3 sequence: CACWGQGEAGNTIYF. CDR3 DNA sequence: TGTGCCTGCTGGGGACAGGGCGAGGCTGGAAACACCATATATTTT.

This clone was counted a few times. V usage is TRBV11-2 and J usage is TRBJ2-7; 7 bases fit TRBD2. V was clipped by 1 base and J by 0 bases; unmatched bases: 0. The CDR3 runs to 14 residues. CDR1 SGHAT and CDR2 FQNNGV come from the germline V gene. For the CDR3, the DNA is TGTGCCAGCAGCTTAGGCGGGAGCTCCTACGAGCAGTACTTC. Translation gives CASSLGGSSYEQYF.

The V call is TRBV18, the J call TRBJ1-5; TRBD1 is a possible D gene (5 bases). Germline V lookup: CDR1 KGHSH, CDR2 LQKENI. This CDR3 has 17 residues. Trimming removed 1 base at V and 2 bases at J, with 15 bases between. The CDR3 DNA sequence: TGTGCCAGCTCACCACGGGGGGATTCTAGTGGCAATCAGCCCCAGCATTTT. This gives the protein CASSPRGDSSGNQPQHF.

This clone was counted between two and nine times. The gene calls are TRBV11-1 and TRBJ1-1, with 7 bases fitting TRBD1. Germline values: CDR1 SGHAT, CDR2 FQDESV (reference sequence). Losses at the gene ends were 6 bases for V and 2 bases for J; bases not matched to a gene: 12. The CDR3 runs to 16 residues. This CDR3 reads CASSPGGNPINTEAFF. CDR3 DNA: TGTGCCAGCAGTCCAGGGGGAAATCCCATAAACACTGAAGCTTTCTTT. The whole variable domain, remainder taken from reference TRBV11-1 and TRBJ1-1, is EAEVAQSPRYKITEKSQAVAFWCDPISGHATLYWYRQILGQGPELLVQFQDESVVDDSQLPKDRFSAERLKGVDSTLKIQPAELGDSAMYLCASSPGGNPINTEAFFGQGTRLTVV.

The V and J genes are TRBV2 and TRBJ1-1; D is unresolved. The CDR3 is 13 amino acids. CDR1 SNHLY and CDR2 FYNNEI come from the germline V gene. Trimming pared 6 bases from V and 4 bases from J, leaving 12 bases between. CDR3 in amino acids: CASRESSVTEAFF. CDR3 DNA sequence: TGTGCCAGCAGAGAGAGTTCGGTCACTGAAGCTTTCTTT.

V gene TRBV7-9 combines with J gene TRBJ2-3; D may be TRBD2 (6 bases). CDR1 and CDR2 from the germline V gene are SEHNR and FQNEAQ (reference sequence). This CDR3 is 17 amino acids long. V was cut by 4 bases and J by 0 bases, with 17 bases left in between. CDR3 in DNA: TGTGCCAGCAGCTGGGGCGGGGTGGCGACGAGCACAGATACGCAGTATTTT. This encodes CASSWGGVATSTDTQYF.

This CDR3 is CASSLVQGYEQYF. The CDR3, as DNA: TGTGCCAGCAGTTTGGTCCAGGGCTACGAGCAGTACTTC. This chain links TRBV28 with TRBJ2-7; possibly TRBD1 for D (5 bases). Trimming removed 3 bases at V and 3 bases at J, with 9 bases between. The V gene's germline CDR1 is MDHEN and CDR2 SYDVKM. This CDR3 has 13 residues. Drawing the rest from reference TRBV28 and TRBJ2-7, the complete variable domain is DVKVTQSSRYLVKRTGEKVFLECVQDMDHENMFWYRQDPGLGLRLIYFSYDVKMKEKGDIPEGYSVSREKKERFSLILESASTNQTSMYLCASSLVQGYEQYFGPGTRLTVT.

V is TRBV5-1 and J is TRBJ1-4; no firm D call. CDR3 length: 13 amino acids. Germline loops: CDR1 SGHRS, CDR2 YFSETQ. The germline V and J ends were trimmed by 7 bases and 2 bases, with 9 bases remaining between them. The CDR3 region has the DNA TGCGCCAGCGCCCGGGTGACTAATGAAAAACTGTTTTTT. Its translation is CASARVTNEKLFF.

The CDR3 DNA follows: TGTGCCAGCAGGGACAGGGGACAAGAGACCCAGTACTTC. Protein sequence: CASRDRGQETQYF. The chain uses TRBV11-3 and TRBJ2-5, with 9 bases matching TRBD1. J was trimmed by 2 bases and V by 6 bases; bases with no gene match: 1. CDR3 size: 13 residues. Germline-derived CDR1 and CDR2 are SGHNT and YENEEA.

The V and J genes are TRBV7-3 and TRBJ2-5, with 12 bases identical to TRBD2. Losses at the gene ends were 5 bases for V and 3 bases for J; bases not matched to a gene: 16. Germline CDR1 is SGHTA and CDR2 is FQGTGA. The length of the CDR3 is 19 residues. This chain's CDR3 is CASSPYISLGLAGKETQYF. The CDR3 bases are TGTGCCAGCAGCCCCTATATTTCCCTCGGACTAGCGGGAAAAGAGACCCAGTACTTC.

This chain joins TRBV5-6 and TRBJ1-4; D ambiguous. The CDR3 consists of 15 residues. Deletions cut 0 bases from V and 0 bases from J, with 6 bases between. Germline loops: CDR1 SGHDT, CDR2 YYEEEE. The CDR3 protein is CASSLVGTTNEKLFF. The DNA of the CDR3 is TGTGCCAGCAGCTTGGTCGGGACAACTAATGAAAAACTGTTTTTT.

The J gene is TRBJ2-3, the V gene TRBV5-4, with 10 bases identical to TRBD2. With V trimmed by 0 bases and J by 6 bases, 7 bases remained unmatched. Germline V CDR1 and CDR2: SGHNT, YYREEE (reference sequence). This CDR3 has 16 amino acids. The CDR3, as DNA: TGTGCCAGCAGCTTGGTACTAGCGGGAAGGGGTGATACGCAGTATTTT. It codes for CASSLVLAGRGDTQYF. Based on the CDR3 plus reference TRBV5-4 and TRBJ2-3, the full variable domain is ETGVTQSPTHLIKTRGQQVTLRCSSQSGHNTVSWYQQALGQGPQFIFQYYREEENGRGNFPPRFSGLQFPNYSSELNVNALELDDSALYLCASSLVLAGRGDTQYFGPGTRLTVL.

V gene TRBV6-5 combines with J gene TRBJ1-2; TRBD1 agrees at 7 bases. J was trimmed by 5 bases and V by 2 bases; bases with no gene match: 11. The CDR3 totals 16 residues. Per germline, CDR1 MNHEY and CDR2 SVGAGI. CDR3 amino acids: CASSYLRGQLTYGYTF. In DNA form, the CDR3 reads TGTGCCAGCAGTTACCTCCGGGGACAGCTGACGTATGGCTACACCTTC.

The rearrangement links TRBV24-1 to TRBJ2-7; 7 bases map to TRBD2. V was pared by 4 bases and J by 5 bases, with 4 bases of the junction left unmatched. Germline CDR1 and CDR2: KGHDR and SFDVKD. The CDR3 sequence is 13 residues long. CDR3 sequence reads: CATSEGGTHEQYF. CDR3 DNA: TGTGCCACCAGTGAGGGAGGGACCCACGAGCAGTACTTC.

A remark on this clone: The sample has other DNA sequences that encode this CDR3 too. The CDR3 reads CASSPPTAPYGYTF. The CDR3 coding sequence is TGTGCCAGCTCCCCCCCGACAGCTCCCTATGGCTACACCTTC. V and J are TRBV18 and TRBJ1-2; the D gene is possibly TRBD1 (5 bases). Trimming took 6 bases from V and 4 from J, leaving 15 bases between them. The V gene's germline CDR1 is KGHSH and CDR2 LQKENI. The CDR3 is made up of 14 amino acids.

This chain connects TRBV3-1 (or the pseudogene TRBV3-2) to TRBJ2-7; TRBD1 agrees at 11 bases. The V gene end was trimmed by 4 bases and the J gene end by 5 bases; junction bases not matched to a gene: 4. This CDR3 region has 14 residues. Germline loops: CDR1 LGHDT, CDR2 YNNKEL (reference sequence). CDR3 bases: TGTGCCAGCAGCCTAGGACAGGGGGCACACGAGCAGTACTTC. Its protein product is CASSLGQGAHEQYF.

This sequence joins TRBV28 and TRBJ2-3; D is possibly TRBD1 (5 bases). The CDR3 is 15 residues long. Germline V gives CDR1 MDHEN, CDR2 SYDVKM. V lost 6 bases and J lost 5, with 18 bases in between. CDR3 amino acids: CASSLAQGTVDTQYF. DNA for the CDR3: TGTGCCAGCAGCTTGGCGCAGGGTACCGTAGATACGCAGTATTTT. The full variable domain, with the rest looked up from reference TRBV28 and TRBJ2-3, is DVKVTQSSRYLVKRTGEKVFLECVQDMDHENMFWYRQDPGLGLRLIYFSYDVKMKEKGDIPEGYSVSREKKERFSLILESASTNQTSMYLCASSLAQGTVDTQYFGPGTRLTVL.